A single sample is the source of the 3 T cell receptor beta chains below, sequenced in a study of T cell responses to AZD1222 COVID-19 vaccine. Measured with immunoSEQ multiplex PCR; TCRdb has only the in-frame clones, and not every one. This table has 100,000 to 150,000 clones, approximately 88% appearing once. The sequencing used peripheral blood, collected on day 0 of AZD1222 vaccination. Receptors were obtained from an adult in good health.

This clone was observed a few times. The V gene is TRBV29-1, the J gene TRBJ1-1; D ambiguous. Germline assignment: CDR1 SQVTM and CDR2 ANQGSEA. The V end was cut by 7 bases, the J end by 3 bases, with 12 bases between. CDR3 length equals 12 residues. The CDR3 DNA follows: TGCAGCGCCGCAAGGTCGGACACTGAAGCTTTCTTT. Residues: CSAARSDTEAFF.

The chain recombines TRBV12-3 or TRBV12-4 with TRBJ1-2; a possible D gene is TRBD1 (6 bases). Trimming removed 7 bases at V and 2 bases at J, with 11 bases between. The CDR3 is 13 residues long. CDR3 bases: TGTGCCAGCACCTTGCAGGGGAACTATGGCTACACCTTC. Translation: CASTLQGNYGYTF.

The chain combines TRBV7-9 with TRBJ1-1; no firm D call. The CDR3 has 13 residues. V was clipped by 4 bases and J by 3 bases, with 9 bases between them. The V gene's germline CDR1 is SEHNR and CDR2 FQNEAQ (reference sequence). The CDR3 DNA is TGTGCCAGCAGCTATCACGGGGACACTGAAGCTTTCTTT. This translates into CASSYHGDTEAFF.